These 23 T cell receptor beta chains originate from one sample sequenced in a study of shared clonotypes between healthy human individuals. The method was immunoSEQ multiplex PCR; TCRdb's version includes in-frame clones alone and lacks a portion of them. Here the sample spans about 450,000 clones, roughly 80% being singletons. Sequencing input: PBMCs. All receptors come from a woman in her forties in good health. Some clones in this sample may be carry-over from other donors' samples.

This clone has more than one count but fewer than ten. Other DNA variants within this sample encode the same CDR3. This sequence joins TRBV7-8 and TRBJ1-1; no clear D. CDR1 is SGHVS, CDR2 FQNEAQ, per germline. V was pared by 1 base and J by 2 bases, with 5 bases between. The CDR3 runs to 13 residues. DNA for the CDR3: TGTGCCAGCAGCTTAGACAGAAACACTGAAGCTTTCTTT. The encoded protein is CASSLDRNTEAFF.

The rearrangement joins TRBV6-1 to TRBJ2-2, with 7 bases matching TRBD2. Germline assignment: CDR1 MNHNS and CDR2 SASEGT. This CDR3 is built from 13 residues. Trimming took 5 bases from V and 3 from J; bases not matched to a gene: 0. The DNA for the CDR3 is TGTGCCAGCAGTCGGGAGGACACCGGGGAGCTGTTTTTT. This sequence encodes CASSREDTGELFF.

This sequence joins TRBV10-3 and TRBJ2-7; 9 bases fit TRBD2. This CDR3 spans 15 amino acids. The germline CDR1 and CDR2 sequences are ENHRY and SYGVKD. The V gene end was trimmed by 10 bases and the J gene end by 6 bases; junction bases not matched to a gene: 16. The CDR3 region has the DNA TGTGCCACCGTGGGGCCCTTAGCGGGAGTGTTCGAGCAGTACTTC. It translates to CATVGPLAGVFEQYF.

The rearrangement uses TRBV7-9 and TRBJ2-7; 11 bases line up with TRBD2. The CDR3 length is 13 residues. The ends lost 11 bases at V and 3 bases at J; junction bases unmatched: 6. Germline CDR1 is SEHNR and CDR2 is FQNEAQ (reference sequence). CDR3 region: CAGTTSGIYEQYF. CDR3 DNA: TGTGCCGGAACGACTAGCGGGATCTACGAGCAGTACTTC.

CDR3 in DNA: TGCGCCAGCAGCCAATCAGGGGTCAATCCCCTCCACTTT. The encoded protein is CASSQSGVNPLHF. The chain has TRBV4-1 and TRBJ1-6; maybe TRBD1 (6 bases). CDR1 is MGHRA and CDR2 is YSYEKL in the germline V gene. Trimming stripped 2 bases from V and 13 bases from J, with 12 bases between. This CDR3 is built from 13 residues.

This clone was picked up one time. The chain is built from TRBV6-1 and TRBJ2-1; 10 positions agree with TRBD2. CDR3 length equals 15 residues. Germline values: CDR1 MNHNS, CDR2 SASEGT. V lost 2 bases and J lost 5; bases outside the gene matches: 3. The DNA of the CDR3 is TGTGCCAGCAGTGAACCGGGACTAGCGAACAATGAGCAGTTCTTC. Translated, it gives CASSEPGLANNEQFF.

The V call is TRBV5-1, the J call TRBJ2-1; 12 bases line up with TRBD2. V was clipped by 1 base and J by 8 bases; unmatched bases: 4. This CDR3 has 15 amino acids. CDR1 is SGHRS, CDR2 YFSETQ, per germline. The CDR3 region has the DNA TGCGCCAGCAGCTTGAGGACTAGCGGGATCGATGAGCAGTTCTTC. This translates into CASSLRTSGIDEQFF.

The rearrangement links TRBV11-2 to TRBJ2-2; no definite D call. This CDR3 comprises 14 residues. The V end was cut by 4 bases, the J end by 2 bases, with 8 bases between. Germline CDR1 SGHAT, CDR2 FQNNGV. CDR3 bases: TGTGCCAGCAGCTCCCGACAAAACACCGGGGAGCTGTTTTTT. Translated: CASSSRQNTGELFF.

The CDR3: CASSHPGQGNTEAFF. CDR3 in DNA: TGTGCCAGCAGCCACCCGGGACAGGGGAACACTGAAGCTTTCTTT. V usage is TRBV4-2 and J usage is TRBJ1-1; 9 nucleotides line up with TRBD1. CDR1 is LGHNA and CDR2 is YNFKEQ in the germline V gene. The CDR3 is made up of 15 amino acids. V gave up 3 bases and J gave up 1 base; unmatched junction bases: 3.

This chain links TRBV30 with TRBJ2-5; a possible D gene is TRBD2 (6 bases). The CDR3 has 11 amino acids. CDR1 and CDR2 (germline): GTSNPN, SVGIG (reference sequence). The CDR3 DNA reads as TGTGCTCGGAGGGTCCAAGAGACCCAGTACTTC. As protein: CARRVQETQYF.

The chain joins TRBV13 to TRBJ2-7, with D unresolved. The V end was cut by 5 bases, the J end by 3 bases, with 5 bases between. The length of the CDR3 is 11 residues. Germline loops: CDR1 PRHDT, CDR2 FYEKMQ (reference sequence). The chain's CDR3 is CASSAYYEQYF. The CDR3 DNA is TGTGCCAGCAGCGCATACTACGAGCAGTACTTC.

The rearrangement uses TRBV28 and TRBJ2-2; no clear D gene. This CDR3 comprises 13 residues. With 6 bases removed from V and 4 bases from J, the gap between germline ends came to 9 bases. In germline, CDR1 is MDHEN, CDR2 SYDVKM. The CDR3 loop reads CASSHGVTGELFF. CDR3 bases: TGTGCCAGCAGCCATGGGGTCACCGGGGAGCTGTTTTTT. Full variable domain (remainder filled in from reference TRBV28 and TRBJ2-2): DVKVTQSSRYLVKRTGEKVFLECVQDMDHENMFWYRQDPGLGLRLIYFSYDVKMKEKGDIPEGYSVSREKKERFSLILESASTNQTSMYLCASSHGVTGELFFGEGSRLTVL.

V is TRBV5-6 and J is TRBJ2-1, with 7 bases matching TRBD2. The CDR3 has 16 amino acids. Per the germline V gene, CDR1 is SGHDT and CDR2 is YYEEEE. The trim removed 4 bases at V and 0 bases at J, leaving 7 bases unmatched. The CDR3 loop is CASSPLGTNSYNEQFF. The CDR3 nucleotides are TGTGCCAGCAGCCCCCTGGGGACTAACTCCTACAATGAGCAGTTCTTC.

The chain carries TRBV30 and TRBJ2-7; 11 positions agree with TRBD2. Germline V gene lookup returns CDR1 GTSNPN and CDR2 SVGIG (reference sequence). The CDR3 runs 14 residues. The ends lost 7 bases at V and 2 bases at J; junction bases unmatched: 7. As DNA, the CDR3 is TGTGCCTTCTCGGGACTAGCGGACACCTACGAGCAGTACTTC. Translating gives CAFSGLADTYEQYF.

The CDR3 is CASSLSGREDNEQFF. The CDR3 DNA follows: TGTGCCAGCAGCTTGAGCGGGAGGGAAGACAATGAGCAGTTCTTC. The gene calls are TRBV7-2 and TRBJ2-1; 10 bases agree with TRBD2. Germline loops: CDR1 SGHTA, CDR2 FQGNSA. V shed 3 bases and J 5 bases; nucleotides not matched to a gene: 4. The CDR3 consists of 15 residues.

The chain recombines TRBV28 with TRBJ2-3; D is undetermined. The ends were cut back, 6 bases at V and 0 bases at J, with 7 bases in the middle. The length of the CDR3 is 13 residues. Germline V lookup: CDR1 MDHEN, CDR2 SYDVKM. The CDR3 DNA sequence: TGTGCCAGCAGCAAATCTAGCACAGATACGCAGTATTTT. Protein sequence: CASSKSSTDTQYF.

For this clone: At one end the junction does not follow the germline gene, possibly because of a read error. The chain links TRBV7-2 to TRBJ1-2; TRBD1 might be the D (6 bases). CDR1 and CDR2 (germline): SGHTA, FQGNSA. The CDR3 consists of 13 residues. CDR3 coding DNA: TGTGCCAGCAGCACGACGCAGGGGCATGGCCACACCTTC. Amino acids: CASSTTQGHGHTF.

J is TRBJ2-4 and V is TRBV19; 11 nucleotides line up with TRBD1. The trim removed 6 bases at V and 4 bases at J, leaving 5 bases unmatched. The CDR3 extends over 15 amino acids. Germline V lookup: CDR1 LNHDA, CDR2 SQIVND (reference sequence). The CDR3 DNA follows: TGTGCCAGTAGCATCCGGGACAGGGGGAAAAACATTCAGTACTTC. As protein: CASSIRDRGKNIQYF.

V and J are TRBV28 and TRBJ2-7; a possible D gene is TRBD2 (6 bases). Trimming took off 6 bases at V and 0 bases at J, with 21 bases between the two ends. The CDR3 loop spans 17 amino acids. Germline values: CDR1 MDHEN, CDR2 SYDVKM. CDR3 region: CASSWGVRDLLSYEQYF. DNA for the CDR3: TGTGCCAGCAGCTGGGGGGTCAGGGACCTCCTCTCCTACGAGCAGTACTTC.

V gene TRBV7-3 combines with J gene TRBJ2-3; D tentatively reads TRBD1 or TRBD2 (5 bases each). Per germline, CDR1 SGHTA and CDR2 FQGTGA. This CDR3 contains 14 residues. V shed 5 bases and J shed 4 bases, with 13 bases lying between them. Here the CDR3 reads CASSPQGPSDTQYF. Here the CDR3 DNA reads TGTGCCAGCAGCCCCCAGGGACCTTCAGATACGCAGTATTTT.

The chain is built from TRBV29-1 and TRBJ2-7, with TRBD2 identical over 8 bases. After removal of 4 bases from V and 4 bases from J, the junction contained 6 bases not matched to a gene. The CDR3 loop spans 13 amino acids. Germline V lookup: CDR1 SQVTM, CDR2 ANQGSEA. This CDR3 reads CSVAVAGIYEQYF. CDR3 bases: TGCAGCGTTGCGGTAGCGGGAATTTACGAGCAGTACTTC.

The chain employs TRBV9 and TRBJ1-2; no definite D call. The CDR3 is 16 residues long. The germline gives CDR1 SGDLS, CDR2 YYNGEE. V lost 4 bases and J lost 2, with 18 bases in between. The DNA for the CDR3 is TGTGCCAGCAGCCCAACCTGGGGTACTGAAAACTATGGCTACACCTTC. Translated: CASSPTWGTENYGYTF.

The CDR3 protein is CASSARDSQETQYF. In nucleotides, the CDR3 is TGTGCCAGCAGTGCCCGGGACAGCCAAGAGACCCAGTACTTC. V is TRBV2 and J is TRBJ2-5, with 7 bases fitting TRBD1. CDR3 size: 14 residues. Germline V gene lookup returns CDR1 SNHLY and CDR2 FYNNEI. V trimming: 4 bases; J trimming: 1 base; junction bases outside the gene matches: 3.